These 22 T cell receptor beta chains were sequenced from one sample in a study of cytomegalovirus exposure and HLA in healthy donors. Amplification used 60 Vbeta primers and 13 Jbeta primers. Using immunoSEQ multiplex PCR, the repertoire was profiled, and TCRdb retains in-frame clones only, with some absent. The sample yields approximately 180,000 clones, around 80% seen once. The sequenced sample consisted of PBMCs. These receptor sequences come from a woman in her sixties in good health and CMV-seropositive.

The chain recombines TRBV5-1 with TRBJ2-5; possibly TRBD2 for D (6 bases). Germline CDR1 and CDR2: SGHRS and YFSETQ. The CDR3 spans 15 residues. V was shortened by 3 bases and J by 5 bases, with 17 bases between the two germline ends. The CDR3 here is CASSWRDAPGETQYF. The CDR3 coding sequence is TGCGCCAGCAGCTGGCGGGACGCCCCTGGGGAGACCCAGTACTTC.

This chain uses TRBV28 with TRBJ1-2; TRBD1 aligns across 7 bases. The CDR3 is 15 residues long. Germline lookup yields CDR1 MDHEN and CDR2 SYDVKM. V shed 5 bases and J 7 bases; nucleotides not matched to a gene: 13. CDR3 nucleotide sequence: TGTGCCAGCAGTCCGAGGGGGCAGGGGGTTCCTGGCTACACCTTC. This codes for CASSPRGQGVPGYTF.

This clone has only one observation. The rearrangement joins TRBV27 to TRBJ1-1; D may be TRBD1 (6 bases). V gave up 8 bases and J gave up 0 bases, with 13 bases separating them. The CDR3 covers 14 residues. Germline CDR1 reads MNHEY; CDR2 reads SMNVEV (reference sequence). CDR3 sequence (DNA): TGTGCCAGCTCCAGGACAGCCATGAACACTGAAGCTTTCTTT. This gives the protein CASSRTAMNTEAFF.

The chain joins TRBV9 to TRBJ2-1; the match to TRBD2 covers 14 bases. V lost 1 base, J lost 0 bases, and 9 bases stayed unmatched. The CDR3 sequence is 20 residues long. Germline lookup yields CDR1 SGDLS and CDR2 YYNGEE. CDR3 in amino acids: CASSVMGLAGDRSSYNEQFF. In DNA, the CDR3 is TGTGCCAGCAGCGTAATGGGACTAGCGGGAGATAGGAGCTCCTACAATGAGCAGTTCTTC.

Comment on this clone: The sample has other DNA sequences that encode this CDR3 too. The chain's CDR3 is CASSPGQGLNTEAFF. The CDR3 bases are TGTGCCAGCTCACCGGGACAGGGACTCAACACTGAAGCTTTCTTT. The chain employs TRBV18 and TRBJ1-1; 9 bases line up with TRBD1. This CDR3 region has 15 residues. Germline V lookup: CDR1 KGHSH, CDR2 LQKENI. V was pared by 3 bases and J by 2 bases, with 4 bases of the junction left unmatched. Full variable domain (rest looked up from reference TRBV18 and TRBJ1-1): NAGVMQNPRHLVRRRGQEARLRCSPMKGHSHVYWYRQLPEEGLKFMVYLQKENIIDESGMPKERFSAEFPKEGPSILRIQQVVRGDSAAYFCASSPGQGLNTEAFFGQGTRLTVV.

This chain connects TRBV9 to TRBJ1-4; the D gene is possibly TRBD1 (6 bases). CDR3 size: 15 residues. Germline CDR1 is SGDLS and CDR2 is YYNGEE. V was shortened by 2 bases and J by 8 bases, with 16 bases between the two germline ends. The CDR3 region has the DNA TGTGCCAGCAGCGTGGGGGAGGGGGTGTCCGAAAAACTGTTTTTT. Its translation: CASSVGEGVSEKLFF.

This chain uses TRBV11-1 with TRBJ1-2, with TRBD1 matching over 10 bases. There are 16 residues in the CDR3. CDR1 and CDR2 (germline): SGHAT, FQDESV (reference sequence). The junction had 7 bases not matched to a gene; V was cut back by 2 bases and J by 4 bases. CDR3 protein: CASSLPRDRGGYGYTF. CDR3 in DNA: TGTGCCAGCAGCTTACCTCGGGACAGGGGAGGCTATGGCTACACCTTC. Complete variable domain (other parts from reference TRBV11-1 and TRBJ1-2): EAEVAQSPRYKITEKSQAVAFWCDPISGHATLYWYRQILGQGPELLVQFQDESVVDDSQLPKDRFSAERLKGVDSTLKIQPAELGDSAMYLCASSLPRDRGGYGYTFGSGTRLTVV.

The gene calls are TRBV5-1 and TRBJ1-4, with 9 bases identical to TRBD1. CDR3 size: 16 residues. From germline, CDR1 is SGHRS and CDR2 YFSETQ. V lost 5 bases, J lost 0 bases, and 5 bases stayed unmatched. In DNA form, the CDR3 reads TGCGCCAGCAGTCGGGACAGGGTGGCAACTAATGAAAAACTGTTTTTT. Translating it yields CASSRDRVATNEKLFF. The complete variable domain, with remaining parts taken from reference TRBV5-1 and TRBJ1-4, reads KAGVTQTPRYLIKTRGQQVTLSCSPISGHRSVSWYQQTPGQGLQFLFEYFSETQRNKGNFPGRFSGRQFSNSRSEMNVSTLELGDSALYLCASSRDRVATNEKLFFGSGTQLSVL.

V is TRBV6-5 and J is TRBJ2-2; D perhaps matches TRBD2 (5 bases). V gave up 5 bases and J gave up 6 bases, with 10 bases separating them. The length of the CDR3 is 13 residues. CDR1 and CDR2 from the germline V gene are MNHEY and SVGAGI. In DNA form, the CDR3 reads TGTGCCAGCAGTCTACTAGGCCCCGGGGAGCTGTTTTTT. Protein sequence: CASSLLGPGELFF.

The gene calls are TRBV27 and TRBJ1-6; D unresolved. The CDR3 has 15 residues. Per germline, CDR1 MNHEY and CDR2 SMNVEV (reference sequence). Trimming removed 6 bases from V and 0 bases from J, with 9 bases in between. CDR3 in DNA: TGTGCCAGCAGGCCGGGTAACTCCTATAATTCACCCCTCCACTTT. Its protein is CASRPGNSYNSPLHF.

This sequence joins TRBV2 and TRBJ2-1; D perhaps matches TRBD2 (7 bases). CDR3 length: 15 residues. Trimming shortened V by 7 bases and J by 0 bases, and 13 bases separated the two germline ends. CDR1 and CDR2 from the germline V gene are SNHLY and FYNNEI. The CDR3 protein is CASKNREGSYNEQFF. The CDR3 DNA sequence: TGTGCCAGCAAAAACAGGGAGGGCTCCTACAATGAGCAGTTCTTC.

The rearrangement joins TRBV2 to TRBJ2-5; D is perhaps TRBD2 (7 bases). From germline, CDR1 is SNHLY and CDR2 FYNNEI. This CDR3 comprises 15 residues. Deletions cut 7 bases from V and 2 bases from J, with 17 bases between. The DNA for the CDR3 is TGTGCCAGCATGTGGGAGGGGGGCACGCAAGAGACCCAGTACTTC. Its protein product is CASMWEGGTQETQYF.

This clone was detected only a few times. V gene TRBV19 combines with J gene TRBJ2-3; D gene uncertain. CDR1 is LNHDA, CDR2 SQIVND, per germline (reference sequence). The CDR3 has 14 amino acids. Deletions cut 0 bases from V and 3 bases from J, with 7 bases between. CDR3 sequence (DNA): TGTGCCAGTAGTATAGATCTACTGACAGATACGCAGTATTTT. Translation gives CASSIDLLTDTQYF.

V gene TRBV28 combines with J gene TRBJ1-1; perhaps TRBD1 as D (6 bases). The CDR3 has 12 amino acids. CDR1 and CDR2 (germline): MDHEN, SYDVKM. Trimming took 5 bases from V and 11 from J, leaving 15 bases between them. The CDR3 loop reads CASSENRDEAFF. The CDR3 DNA is TGTGCCAGCAGTGAAAACAGGGACGAGGCTTTCTTT.

The V gene is TRBV14, the J gene TRBJ2-5; D unresolved. Trimming pared 1 base from V and 7 bases from J, leaving 10 bases between. The CDR3 covers 13 residues. Germline V gene data show CDR1 as SGHDN and CDR2 as FVKESK. Here the CDR3 reads CASSQGAGLTQYF. In DNA, the CDR3 is TGTGCCAGCAGCCAAGGGGCCGGTCTGACCCAGTACTTC.

This rearrangement joins TRBV6-6 to TRBJ2-1, with D unresolved. Looked up from germline, CDR1 is MNHNY and CDR2 is SVGAGI (reference sequence). Trimming stripped 4 bases from V and 5 bases from J, with 12 bases between. The CDR3 spans 14 residues. In DNA form, the CDR3 reads TGTGCCAGCAGTTCCCCCGTTTCTGACAATGAGCAGTTCTTC. It is translated as CASSSPVSDNEQFF.

V and J are TRBV7-2 and TRBJ2-5; D is uncertain. The CDR3 loop spans 13 amino acids. Between the trimmed V and J ends, which lost 5 bases and 0 bases, there was a span of 7 bases. Germline CDR1 and CDR2: SGHTA and FQGNSA. The CDR3 DNA is TGTGCCAGCAGCACAGAATACCAAGAGACCCAGTACTTC. Residues: CASSTEYQETQYF.

The chain links TRBV7-9 to TRBJ1-1; D not certain. Looked up from germline, CDR1 is SEHNR and CDR2 is FQNEAQ (reference sequence). V lost 1 base, J lost 11 bases, and 11 bases lay in between. CDR3 length: 12 residues. This chain's CDR3 is CASSLVSGHAFF. Written as DNA, the CDR3 is TGTGCCAGCAGCTTAGTTTCAGGCCACGCTTTCTTT.

This clone was counted a few times. The rearrangement uses TRBV7-2 and TRBJ2-7; D call uncertain. Trimming pared 4 bases from V and 8 bases from J, leaving 9 bases between. Per the germline V gene, CDR1 is SGHTA and CDR2 is FQGNSA. This CDR3 spans 11 amino acids. The CDR3 region is CASSSEYQQYF. DNA for the CDR3: TGTGCCAGCAGCTCGGAGTATCAGCAGTACTTC.

V usage is TRBV11-2 and J usage is TRBJ2-1, with 8 bases fitting TRBD1. In germline, CDR1 is SGHAT, CDR2 FQNNGV. V shed 3 bases, J shed 9 bases, and the junction held 10 bases outside the gene matches. This CDR3 is built from 15 residues. CDR3 sequence (DNA): TGTGCCAGCAGCTTTCCGGGACAGGAAGACGGTGAGCAGTTCTTC. Translated: CASSFPGQEDGEQFF. Together with reference TRBV11-2 and TRBJ2-1, the CDR3 gives the full variable domain: EAGVAQSPRYKIIEKRQSVAFWCNPISGHATLYWYQQILGQGPKLLIQFQNNGVVDDSQLPKDRFSAERLKGVDSTLKIQPAKLEDSAVYLCASSFPGQEDGEQFFGPGTRLTVL.

This clone has only a few counts. The V call is TRBV25-1, the J call TRBJ2-5; no clear D gene. There are 11 residues in the CDR3. The V gene lost 1 base and the J gene lost 7 bases, with 4 bases spanning the gap. Germline CDR1 reads MGHDK; CDR2 reads SYGVNS. The CDR3 nucleotides are TGTGCCAGCAGTGAATCGGGGACCCAGTACTTC. Its protein is CASSESGTQYF.

This clone was recorded once. The chain combines TRBV2 with TRBJ2-5; D is perhaps TRBD2 (5 bases). This CDR3 has 14 residues. Germline CDR1 is SNHLY and CDR2 is FYNNEI. Trimming shortened V by 7 bases and J by 1 base, and 13 bases separated the two germline ends. The CDR3 loop reads CASTERAFQETQYF. DNA of the CDR3: TGTGCCAGCACCGAGAGGGCATTCCAAGAGACCCAGTACTTC.